What follows are 19 T cell receptor beta chains derived from one specimen sequenced in a study of identical twins. TCRdb called the 5' RACE reads again in MiXCR, with one record for every CDR3 protein. The sample holds 460,000 or so distinct CDR3 sequences, 14% seen once. These same data were also listed under a study on yellow fever vaccine responses in identical twins.

The sample consisted of CD4+ T cells sorted from blood. All receptors come from a woman aged 18-29 years in good health.

Concerning this clonotype: This CDR3 fails to terminate in the conserved phenylalanine or tryptophan, so it likely reflects a read error. No DNA is shown, since the ends of the CDR3 on it are uncertain; the CDR3 is the one TCRdb lists. The V call is TRBV6-1, the J call TRBJ2-1; TRBD2 was called by the table and not checked on the DNA. The CDR3 has 10 amino acids, counting both end residues. Germline CDR1 is MNHNS and CDR2 is SASEGT. This CDR3 reads CASSGRTDSV.

The rearrangement joins TRBV30 to TRBJ2-4; D perhaps matches TRBD2 (5 bases). With 0 bases removed from V and 9 bases from J, the gap between germline ends came to 9 bases. Germline-derived CDR1 and CDR2 are GTSNPN and SVGIG (reference sequence). The CDR3 runs 12 residues. The CDR3: CAWSVHRGIQYF. For the CDR3, the DNA is TGTGCCTGGAGTGTACACCGGGGCATTCAGTACTTC.

The chain's CDR3 is CASRGGVGTDTQYF. The CDR3 nucleotides read TGTGCCAGCCGGGGCGGGGTAGGCACAGATACGCAGTATTTT. This chain uses TRBV12-3 or TRBV12-4 with TRBJ2-3, with D possibly TRBD2 on 6 matching bases. Between the trimmed V and J ends, which lost 8 bases and 1 base, there was a span of 13 bases. CDR3 length: 14 residues.

This chain joins TRBV2 and TRBJ1-5; 9 nucleotides match TRBD1. After removal of 5 bases from V and 5 bases from J, the junction contained 10 bases not matched to a gene. The CDR3 runs to 16 residues. Germline CDR1 reads SNHLY; CDR2 reads FYNNEI. The CDR3 DNA is TGTGCCAGCAGTAAGGACAGGGGAAAAGGGGATCAGCCCCAGCATTTT. This encodes CASSKDRGKGDQPQHF. The full variable domain, rest sourced from reference TRBV2 and TRBJ1-5, is EPEVTQTPSHQVTQMGQEVILRCVPISNHLYFYWYRQILGQKVEFLVSFYNNEISEKSEIFDDQFSVERPDGSNFTLKIRSTKLEDSAMYFCASSKDRGKGDQPQHFGDGTRLSIL.

The genes are TRBV12-3 or TRBV12-4 and TRBJ1-1; no clear D. V was pared by 2 bases and J by 5 bases, with 15 bases between. This CDR3 is 15 amino acids long. CDR3 loop: CASSLRVGVKTEAFF. As DNA, the CDR3 is TGTGCCAGCAGTTTAAGGGTAGGAGTAAAGACTGAAGCTTTCTTT.

The V gene is TRBV20-1, the J gene TRBJ2-7; tentative D call: TRBD2 (6 bases). This CDR3 has 17 residues. Germline values: CDR1 DFQATT, CDR2 SNEGSKA (reference sequence). Trimming stripped 6 bases from V and 0 bases from J, with 24 bases between. The CDR3 spells CSATGSTGGMSSYEQYF. CDR3 nucleotides: TGCAGTGCGACCGGCTCCACCGGCGGGATGAGCTCCTACGAGCAGTACTTC.

This clonotype occurred a few times. The rearrangement uses TRBV7-9 and TRBJ2-7; D is unresolved. CDR1 and CDR2 from the germline V gene are SEHNR and FQNEAQ (reference sequence). The CDR3 runs 14 residues. V lost 7 bases, J lost 1 base, and 14 bases lay in between. The DNA for the CDR3 is TGTGCCAGCACCGGGCCCTTTTGGTCCTACGAGCAGTACTTC. Encoded protein: CASTGPFWSYEQYF.

V and J are TRBV6-2 or TRBV6-3 and TRBJ2-7, with D uncertain. Germline CDR1 MNHEY, CDR2 SVGEGT. The CDR3 extends over 15 amino acids. V shed 7 bases and J shed 3 bases, with 19 bases lying between them. The CDR3 nucleotides read TGTGCCAGCAACCCCCTCGCCTCGTCCCACTACGAGCAGTACTTC. This codes for CASNPLASSHYEQYF.

This sequence joins TRBV11-2 and TRBJ2-1; 9 nucleotides line up with TRBD1. Germline loops: CDR1 SGHAT, CDR2 FQNNGV. The trim removed 5 bases at V and 6 bases at J, leaving 11 bases unmatched. This CDR3 region has 16 residues. The CDR3 here is CASSQRGDRAGNEQFF. CDR3 nucleotide sequence: TGTGCCAGCAGCCAAAGGGGGGACAGGGCCGGCAATGAGCAGTTCTTC.

This clonotype was counted a few times. The chain employs TRBV29-1 and TRBJ2-7, with 14 nucleotides matching TRBD2. With 3 bases clipped from V and 8 bases from J, the junction kept 3 bases outside the gene matches. CDR3 length: 13 amino acids. Per the germline V gene, CDR1 is SQVTM and CDR2 is ANQGSEA. CDR3 sequence reads: CSVEGLAGVKQYF. CDR3 coding DNA: TGCAGCGTTGAGGGACTAGCGGGAGTCAAGCAGTACTTC.

This chain links TRBV9 with TRBJ2-5, with 12 bases fitting TRBD2. The junction had 5 bases not matched to a gene; V was cut back by 0 bases and J by 5 bases. CDR1 is SGDLS, CDR2 YYNGEE, per germline. CDR3 length: 16 residues. The CDR3 here is CASSVVLAGGRETQYF. The CDR3 nucleotides read TGTGCCAGCAGCGTAGTCCTAGCGGGGGGGCGTGAGACCCAGTACTTC. Full variable domain (remainder filled in from reference TRBV9 and TRBJ2-5): DSGVTQTPKHLITATGQRVTLRCSPRSGDLSVYWYQQSLDQGLQFLIQYYNGEERAKGNILERFSAQQFPDLHSELNLSSLELGDSALYFCASSVVLAGGRETQYFGPGTRLLVL.

J is TRBJ1-2 and V is TRBV6-5, with 7 bases matching TRBD1. The germline CDR1 and CDR2 sequences are MNHEY and SVGAGI. Trimming took 7 bases from V and 8 from J; bases not matched to a gene: 4. The CDR3 extends over 11 amino acids. In DNA, the CDR3 is TGTGCCAGCACAGGGGGAGGCGGCTACACCTTC. It yields the protein CASTGGGGYTF.

This clonotype was seen a few times. The chain is built from TRBV12-3 or TRBV12-4 and TRBJ2-7; D is possibly TRBD1 or TRBD2 (5 bases each). The CDR3 spans 14 residues. V was pared by 3 bases and J by 2 bases, with 11 bases between. CDR3 residues: CASSFIGETYEQYF. For the CDR3, the DNA is TGTGCCAGCAGTTTTATAGGGGAGACCTACGAGCAGTACTTC.

This clonotype was seen a few times. CDR3 in DNA: TGTGCCAGCAGCCGATTGGCTAATGAAAAACTGTTTTTT. Translated: CASSRLANEKLFF. The chain employs TRBV3-1 and TRBJ1-4; D call uncertain. The CDR3 is 13 amino acids. Trimming stripped 4 bases from V and 3 bases from J, with 6 bases between. Germline lookup yields CDR1 LGHDT and CDR2 YNNKEL (reference sequence).

This clonotype was observed a handful of times. This sequence joins TRBV9 and TRBJ2-3; 7 nucleotides agree with TRBD2. V shed 6 bases, J shed 0 bases, and the junction held 10 bases outside the gene matches. Per germline, CDR1 SGDLS and CDR2 YYNGEE. The CDR3 is made up of 16 amino acids. The CDR3 region has the DNA TGTGCCAGCACCCAGAACTGGGGGGGTAGCACAGATACGCAGTATTTT. It specifies CASTQNWGGSTDTQYF.

At least ten counts were recorded for this clonotype. The chain is built from TRBV5-1 and TRBJ1-1, with 7 nucleotides matching TRBD1. Trimming cost V 4 bases and J 8 bases; bases outside gene matches: 11. Per the germline V gene, CDR1 is SGHRS and CDR2 is YFSETQ. The CDR3 length is 14 residues. CDR3 sequence: CASSGNRGNTEAFF. CDR3 coding DNA: TGCGCCAGCAGCGGAAACAGGGGCAATACCGAAGCTTTCTTT.

The chain employs TRBV9 and TRBJ2-6, with D tentatively TRBD2 (6 bases). Germline V lookup: CDR1 SGDLS, CDR2 YYNGEE. The CDR3 length is 20 residues. V shed 0 bases and J shed 0 bases, with 19 bases lying between them. The CDR3 DNA reads as TGTGCCAGCAGCGTAGCCCATAGGAGGGCGGCCGACTCTGGGGCCAACGTCCTGACTTTC. Translating it yields CASSVAHRRAADSGANVLTF. Drawing the rest from reference TRBV9 and TRBJ2-6, the complete variable domain is DSGVTQTPKHLITATGQRVTLRCSPRSGDLSVYWYQQSLDQGLQFLIQYYNGEERAKGNILERFSAQQFPDLHSELNLSSLELGDSALYFCASSVAHRRAADSGANVLTFGAGSRLTVL.

In this sample, this clonotype turned up a few times. The rearrangement links TRBV5-1 to TRBJ1-4, with 7 bases lining up with TRBD1. Germline V lookup: CDR1 SGHRS, CDR2 YFSETQ. This CDR3 region has 16 residues. V gave up 5 bases and J gave up 0 bases; unmatched junction bases: 7. The CDR3 nucleotides are TGCGCCAGCAGTAAGAGGACAGGAGCAACTAATGAAAAACTGTTTTTT. This encodes CASSKRTGATNEKLFF.

The chain uses TRBV20-1 and TRBJ1-4; unclear D gene. The ends were cut back, 3 bases at V and 6 bases at J, with 11 bases in the middle. Germline loops: CDR1 DFQATT, CDR2 SNEGSKA (reference sequence). The CDR3 is 13 amino acids. CDR3 in amino acids: CSASRAKHEKLFF. CDR3 coding DNA: TGCAGTGCTAGTCGGGCAAAGCATGAAAAACTGTTTTTT.